One and the same sample provided the 15 T cell receptor beta chains below, sequenced in a study of cytomegalovirus exposure and HLA in healthy donors. PCR employed 60 Vbeta and 13 Jbeta primers. Assay used: immunoSEQ multiplex PCR; TCRdb lists only in-frame clones, some missing. The sample has 130,000 to 150,000 clones, about 80% seen once; the top ten hold 1.7%. Sequencing used PBMCs. The receptors were sampled from a woman aged 25 to 45 in good health and CMV-seronegative.

V gene TRBV10-2 combines with J gene TRBJ1-1, with TRBD1 matching over 7 bases. CDR1 is WSHSY and CDR2 is SAAADI in the germline V gene. V lost 3 bases, J lost 4 bases, and 2 bases stayed unmatched. The CDR3 length is 13 residues. CDR3 amino acids: CASSDSGGTEAFF. CDR3 sequence (DNA): TGCGCCAGCAGTGATTCAGGGGGCACTGAAGCTTTCTTT.

CDR3 residues: CASSLVQGLSGYTF. The CDR3 region has the DNA TGTGCCAGCAGCTTAGTACAGGGGTTATCTGGCTACACCTTC. This sequence joins TRBV5-6 and TRBJ1-2; 7 bases are shared with TRBD1. CDR3 size: 14 residues. V was pared by 2 bases and J by 7 bases, with 8 bases of the junction left unmatched. CDR1 SGHDT and CDR2 YYEEEE come from the germline V gene.

V is TRBV5-8 and J is TRBJ1-2; no firm D call. The CDR3 contains 13 residues. The V end lost 4 bases, the J end lost 3 bases, and 10 bases lay between the germline ends. The germline V gene has CDR1 SGHTS and CDR2 YDEGEE. For the CDR3, the DNA is TGTGCCAGCAGCGGGCACAGCCACTATGGCTACACCTTC. Its translation is CASSGHSHYGYTF.

The chain employs TRBV4-1 and TRBJ1-3; tentatively, D is TRBD1 (6 bases). The CDR3 is 14 residues long. Germline V lookup: CDR1 MGHRA, CDR2 YSYEKL. The V and J ends lost 4 bases and 2 bases respectively, with 9 bases between them. DNA of the CDR3: TGCGCCAGCAGCCGGGGACAAACTGGAAACACCATATATTTT. Translation: CASSRGQTGNTIYF.

The chain combines TRBV29-1 with TRBJ2-2; the D is unclear. CDR1 and CDR2 (germline): SQVTM, ANQGSEA. The CDR3 contains 15 residues. V shed 3 bases and J shed 4 bases, with 15 bases lying between them. CDR3 in amino acids: CSVDSPTAGTGELFF. The CDR3 DNA sequence: TGCAGCGTTGATTCACCAACGGCAGGCACCGGGGAGCTGTTTTTT.

A few counts support this clone. V gene TRBV9 combines with J gene TRBJ2-3; D is perhaps TRBD2 (6 bases). V lost 0 bases and J 3 bases, leaving 8 bases between the germline ends. Germline loops: CDR1 SGDLS, CDR2 YYNGEE. CDR3 length: 14 residues. As DNA, the CDR3 is TGTGCCAGCAGCGTAGTGGGAGGAACAGATACGCAGTATTTT. Amino acids: CASSVVGGTDTQYF.

V and J are TRBV18 and TRBJ1-1; D is unclear. Germline-derived CDR1 and CDR2 are KGHSH and LQKENI. V was pared by 4 bases and J by 4 bases, with 10 bases between. This CDR3 contains 13 residues. CDR3 nucleotides: TGTGCCAGCTCACGGGTCGAGGGCACTGAAGCTTTCTTT. The encoded protein is CASSRVEGTEAFF.

This clone came up once. The chain employs TRBV19 and TRBJ2-7, with D possibly TRBD2 on 6 matching bases. Trimming took off 3 bases at V and 0 bases at J, with 9 bases between the two ends. Germline V gives CDR1 LNHDA, CDR2 SQIVND (reference sequence). The CDR3 covers 14 residues. DNA of the CDR3: TGTGCCAGTAGTATCCGGGGGAGCTCCTACGAGCAGTACTTC. This gives the protein CASSIRGSSYEQYF.

The J gene is TRBJ2-2, the V gene TRBV27; possible D gene TRBD2, 5 bases. The CDR3 runs to 17 residues. Looked up from germline, CDR1 is MNHEY and CDR2 is SMNVEV (reference sequence). Between the trimmed V and J ends, which lost 5 bases and 4 bases, there was a span of 20 bases. CDR3 sequence: CASSVLRTEEGTGELFF. The CDR3 region has the DNA TGTGCCAGCAGTGTGTTACGGACGGAGGAAGGCACCGGGGAGCTGTTTTTT.

This clone has more than one count but fewer than ten. The V and J genes are TRBV7-2 and TRBJ2-7; 7 positions match TRBD1. There are 14 residues in the CDR3. Germline V lookup: CDR1 SGHTA, CDR2 FQGNSA. V lost 1 base to trimming and J lost 7 bases; unmatched junction nucleotides: 7. CDR3 amino acids: CASSLGGQVREQYF. The CDR3 region has the DNA TGTGCCAGCAGCTTAGGCGGACAGGTTAGGGAGCAGTACTTC. Drawing the rest from reference TRBV7-2 and TRBJ2-7, the complete variable domain is GAGVSQSPSNKVTEKGKDVELRCDPISGHTALYWYRQSLGQGLEFLIYFQGNSAPDKSGLPSDRFSAERTGGSVSTLTIQRTQQEDSAVYLCASSLGGQVREQYFGPGTRLTVT.

The sample holds a few counts of this clone. The chain carries TRBV7-2 and TRBJ1-2, with 9 nucleotides matching TRBD1. Germline trimming cut 5 bases from V and 4 bases from J; bases unmatched to any gene: 14. The CDR3 spans 17 residues. The V gene's germline CDR1 is SGHTA and CDR2 FQGNSA. CDR3 DNA: TGTGCCAGCAGCCGTTTTTCGACGGGACAGGGAACCTATGGCTACACCTTC. Protein sequence: CASSRFSTGQGTYGYTF. Full variable domain (rest looked up from reference TRBV7-2 and TRBJ1-2): GAGVSQSPSNKVTEKGKDVELRCDPISGHTALYWYRQSLGQGLEFLIYFQGNSAPDKSGLPSDRFSAERTGGSVSTLTIQRTQQEDSAVYLCASSRFSTGQGTYGYTFGSGTRLTVV.

The chain has TRBV19 and TRBJ2-7; 7 nucleotides match TRBD2. Trimming cost V 5 bases and J 5 bases; bases outside gene matches: 6. This CDR3 contains 13 residues. Germline CDR1 LNHDA, CDR2 SQIVND (reference sequence). In nucleotides, the CDR3 is TGTGCCAGTAGTTTGGGGGGGGGAAACGAGCAGTACTTC. Translated, it gives CASSLGGGNEQYF.

The chain joins TRBV5-1 to TRBJ2-7; perhaps TRBD2 as D (6 bases). The V end lost 6 bases, the J end lost 6 bases, and 10 bases lay between the germline ends. CDR1 SGHRS and CDR2 YFSETQ come from the germline V gene. The CDR3 is 11 residues long. As DNA, the CDR3 is TGCGCCAGCACACTGGGGGGCGAGCAGTACTTC. It codes for CASTLGGEQYF. Full variable domain (remainder filled in from reference TRBV5-1 and TRBJ2-7): KAGVTQTPRYLIKTRGQQVTLSCSPISGHRSVSWYQQTPGQGLQFLFEYFSETQRNKGNFPGRFSGRQFSNSRSEMNVSTLELGDSALYLCASTLGGEQYFGPGTRLTVT.

The gene calls are TRBV6-5 and TRBJ1-4; the D gene is possibly TRBD1 (5 bases). Trimming left V 4 bases short and J 8 bases short, with 14 bases between. Germline CDR1 is MNHEY and CDR2 is SVGAGI. There are 14 residues in the CDR3. For the CDR3, the DNA is TGTGCCAGCAGTTCGGGGGGACTAAGAGAAAAACTGTTTTTT. It codes for CASSSGGLREKLFF.

The chain employs TRBV19 and TRBJ2-7; 10 positions match TRBD1. The CDR3 consists of 16 residues. Germline V gene lookup returns CDR1 LNHDA and CDR2 SQIVND (reference sequence). Trimming took 3 bases from V and 6 from J; bases not matched to a gene: 11. This CDR3 reads CASSIYGTGESGEQYF. Here the CDR3 DNA reads TGTGCCAGTAGTATCTACGGGACAGGGGAATCGGGCGAGCAGTACTTC.